One sample yielded the 21 T cell receptor beta chains listed below, sequenced in a study of cytomegalovirus exposure and HLA in healthy donors. PCR primers comprised 60 Vbeta and 13 Jbeta primers. Profiling relied on immunoSEQ multiplex PCR, and the TCRdb table lists in-frame clones only, not all of them. Here the sample spans roughly 200,000 clones, over 60% being singletons. Sequences were obtained from PBMCs. Receptor source: a man between 18 and 35 years old in good health and CMV-seronegative.

The chain carries TRBV10-3 and TRBJ2-1; TRBD1 might be the D (6 bases). V shed 2 bases and J shed 7 bases, with 6 bases lying between them. CDR3 length equals 12 residues. CDR1 ENHRY and CDR2 SYGVKD come from the germline V gene. This CDR3 is CAISERGNEQFF. CDR3 DNA sequence: TGTGCCATCAGTGAGAGGGGGAATGAGCAGTTCTTC.

This clone came up a few times. The chain recombines TRBV27 with TRBJ2-7; 10 bases agree with TRBD1. Germline assignment: CDR1 MNHEY and CDR2 SMNVEV (reference sequence). This CDR3 region has 16 residues. Unmatched junction bases numbered 12, after V lost 5 bases and J lost 5 bases. CDR3 residues: CASSPRQGAYLHEQYF. CDR3 bases: TGTGCCAGCAGTCCCCGACAGGGGGCATATCTCCACGAGCAGTACTTC.

The V and J genes are TRBV10-3 and TRBJ2-1; 7 bases align to TRBD2. Germline V lookup: CDR1 ENHRY, CDR2 SYGVKD. J was trimmed by 9 bases and V by 0 bases; bases with no gene match: 5. The CDR3 has 14 amino acids. DNA of the CDR3: TGTGCCATCAGTGAGTCCACGGGAGGTGCTGAGCAGTTCTTC. Protein: CAISESTGGAEQFF.

This clone was counted between two and nine times. The J gene is TRBJ1-4, the V gene TRBV14, with no clear D. Trimming shortened V by 3 bases and J by 6 bases, and 8 bases separated the two germline ends. The CDR3 has 13 amino acids. CDR1 is SGHDN, CDR2 FVKESK, per germline. The CDR3 loop is CASSHEVHEKLFF. The CDR3 bases are TGTGCCAGCAGCCACGAGGTTCATGAAAAACTGTTTTTT.

This rearrangement joins TRBV18 to TRBJ1-2; 10 bases align to TRBD1. The CDR3 sequence is 15 residues long. Germline V gene data show CDR1 as KGHSH and CDR2 as LQKENI. With V trimmed by 4 bases and J by 4 bases, 6 bases remained unmatched. The CDR3 DNA is TGTGCCAGCTCACGTGAGACAGGGGGCGGCTATGGCTACACCTTC. Its protein product is CASSRETGGGYGYTF.

The CDR3 bases are TGTGCCAGCAGCTCGGGACAGGGGCTGATGAACACTGAAGCTTTCTTT. As protein: CASSSGQGLMNTEAFF. This rearrangement joins TRBV13 to TRBJ1-1; 10 bases are a match to TRBD1. Looked up from germline, CDR1 is PRHDT and CDR2 is FYEKMQ (reference sequence). The CDR3 sequence is 16 residues long. The V segment lost 4 bases and the J segment 0 bases; nucleotides outside the gene matches: 5. The variable domain in full, completed from reference TRBV13 and TRBJ1-1, reads AAGVIQSPRHLIKEKRETATLKCYPIPRHDTVYWYQQGPGQDPQFLISFYEKMQSDKGSIPDRFSAQQFSDYHSELNMSSLELGDSALYFCASSSGQGLMNTEAFFGQGTRLTVV.

The chain combines TRBV27 with TRBJ1-2, with 12 bases fitting TRBD1. Germline V gives CDR1 MNHEY, CDR2 SMNVEV (reference sequence). V was clipped by 1 base and J by 11 bases; unmatched bases: 8. This CDR3 is 15 amino acids long. The CDR3 nucleotides are TGTGCCAGCAGTTTATTGGGACAGGGGGCGCATCGATACACCTTC. It codes for CASSLLGQGAHRYTF.

The gene calls are TRBV9 and TRBJ1-1; the D gene is possibly TRBD1 (6 bases). CDR3 size: 15 residues. The germline V gene has CDR1 SGDLS and CDR2 YYNGEE. V was trimmed by 3 bases and J by 0 bases, leaving 12 bases between them. CDR3 sequence reads: CASSATGTLNTEAFF. In DNA form, the CDR3 reads TGTGCCAGCAGCGCGACCGGGACATTGAACACTGAAGCTTTCTTT.

The gene calls are TRBV9 and TRBJ2-3; D is uncertain. CDR1 and CDR2 (germline): SGDLS, YYNGEE. The CDR3 length is 11 residues. With 6 bases removed from V and 3 bases from J, the gap between germline ends came to 5 bases. The CDR3 reads CASNNTDTQYF. The DNA for the CDR3 is TGTGCCAGCAACAATACAGATACGCAGTATTTT. Full variable domain (remainder filled in from reference TRBV9 and TRBJ2-3): DSGVTQTPKHLITATGQRVTLRCSPRSGDLSVYWYQQSLDQGLQFLIQYYNGEERAKGNILERFSAQQFPDLHSELNLSSLELGDSALYFCASNNTDTQYFGPGTRLTVL.

The rearrangement uses TRBV29-1 and TRBJ2-1; possible D gene TRBD1, 6 bases. The CDR3 loop spans 13 amino acids. The V end was cut by 4 bases, the J end by 2 bases, with 9 bases between. CDR1 and CDR2 from the germline V gene are SQVTM and ANQGSEA. The CDR3 loop is CSVAGETYNEQFF. The CDR3 region has the DNA TGCAGCGTTGCAGGGGAGACCTACAATGAGCAGTTCTTC.

The chain employs TRBV4-2 and TRBJ2-7; D assignment may be TRBD1 or TRBD2 (5 bases each). The germline V gene encodes CDR1 LGHNA and CDR2 YNFKEQ. CDR3 length: 16 residues. Deletions cut 4 bases from V and 0 bases from J, with 16 bases between. CDR3 coding DNA: TGTGCCAGCAGCCCAGAGGGCAGGGTTAGCTCCTACGAGCAGTACTTC. Amino acids: CASSPEGRVSSYEQYF.

The chain carries TRBV6-5 and TRBJ1-2; D ambiguous. In germline, CDR1 is MNHEY, CDR2 SVGAGI. The CDR3 is 14 amino acids. V was clipped by 2 bases and J by 6 bases, with 13 bases between them. DNA of the CDR3: TGTGCCAGCAGTTACGACACTGGATGGGATGGCTACACCTTC. It specifies CASSYDTGWDGYTF.

This chain uses TRBV5-6 with TRBJ2-7; TRBD1 matches at 10 bases. Trimming took 3 bases from V and 5 from J; bases not matched to a gene: 5. Looked up from germline, CDR1 is SGHDT and CDR2 is YYEEEE. The CDR3 has 14 residues. The CDR3: CASSSDRGIHEQYF. The DNA of the CDR3 is TGTGCCAGCAGCTCGGACAGGGGGATCCACGAGCAGTACTTC.

This chain connects TRBV12-5 to TRBJ1-1; 7 positions match TRBD1. Trimming took 7 bases from V and 0 from J; bases not matched to a gene: 8. Germline CDR1 LGHNT, CDR2 FRNRAP. The CDR3 has 15 amino acids. CDR3 sequence reads: CASADVQGLNTEAFF. Written as DNA, the CDR3 is TGTGCTAGTGCCGACGTACAGGGGTTGAACACTGAAGCTTTCTTT.

V is TRBV7-8 and J is TRBJ1-4, with D perhaps TRBD1 (6 bases). Germline V CDR1 and CDR2: SGHVS, FQNEAQ. This CDR3 contains 15 residues. V was pared by 1 base and J by 8 bases, with 14 bases between. CDR3 protein: CASSLVGQRQEKLFF. In nucleotides, the CDR3 is TGTGCCAGCAGCTTAGTCGGACAGAGACAAGAAAAACTGTTTTTT.

The rearrangement links TRBV6-4 to TRBJ1-2, with a weak D call TRBD1 (6 bases). The CDR3 loop spans 13 amino acids. The V and J ends lost 1 base and 6 bases respectively, with 9 bases between them. CDR1 is MRHNA, CDR2 SNTAGT, per germline. The CDR3 bases are TGTGCCAGCAGTGACTTCCAGGGGAATGGCTACACCTTC. This gives the protein CASSDFQGNGYTF.

This chain links TRBV27 with TRBJ1-4; no firm D call. From germline, CDR1 is MNHEY and CDR2 SMNVEV (reference sequence). V was shortened by 5 bases and J by 8 bases, with 30 bases between the two germline ends. This CDR3 contains 19 residues. CDR3 region: CASSASVPKRGPMAEKLFF. The CDR3 DNA follows: TGTGCCAGCAGTGCATCAGTACCCAAGCGAGGGCCAATGGCGGAAAAACTGTTTTTT.

This chain links TRBV2 with TRBJ1-1; TRBD1 might be the D (5 bases). Germline-derived CDR1 and CDR2 are SNHLY and FYNNEI. The CDR3 consists of 15 residues. Trimming removed 7 bases at V and 4 bases at J, with 19 bases between. CDR3 nucleotides: TGTGCCAGCATCAAAGAAGGAGGGACGCGCACTGAAGCTTTCTTT. It translates to CASIKEGGTRTEAFF.

The chain is built from TRBV5-1 and TRBJ2-5, with TRBD1 matching 10 bases. The CDR3 runs to 17 residues. CDR1 and CDR2 from the germline V gene are SGHRS and YFSETQ. The V and J ends lost 4 bases and 4 bases, in that order; junction bases with no gene match: 13. CDR3 sequence reads: CASSLGETGGGRETQYF. The CDR3 coding sequence is TGCGCCAGCAGCCTGGGGGAGACAGGGGGCGGGCGAGAGACCCAGTACTTC. Full variable domain (rest looked up from reference TRBV5-1 and TRBJ2-5): KAGVTQTPRYLIKTRGQQVTLSCSPISGHRSVSWYQQTPGQGLQFLFEYFSETQRNKGNFPGRFSGRQFSNSRSEMNVSTLELGDSALYLCASSLGETGGGRETQYFGPGTRLLVL.

The chain has TRBV19 and TRBJ1-2, with a possible D match to TRBD1 (6 bases). V dropped 3 bases and J dropped 4 bases, with 9 bases sitting between them. The CDR3 runs 13 residues. Germline V gene sequence: CDR1 LNHDA, CDR2 SQIVND (reference sequence). This chain's CDR3 is CASSIGGAYGYTF. The CDR3 bases are TGTGCCAGTAGTATTGGGGGGGCCTATGGCTACACCTTC.

This chain links TRBV7-2 with TRBJ2-3; 13 bases match TRBD2. Germline V gene data show CDR1 as SGHTA and CDR2 as FQGNSA. Trimming cost V 4 bases and J 2 bases; bases outside gene matches: 3. The CDR3 loop spans 16 amino acids. CDR3 loop: CASSSGTSGITDTQYF. The CDR3 DNA is TGTGCCAGCAGCTCCGGGACTAGCGGGATCACAGATACGCAGTATTTT.